The 4 T cell receptor beta chains below all came from one sample that was sequenced in a study of blood T cell repertoires in COVID-19. Clones were sequenced by immunoSEQ multiplex PCR, and TCRdb holds only the in-frame ones, with some missing. The sample holds roughly 410,000 clones; 70% to 90% are singletons and the top ten take about 1.6%. The source material was peripheral blood. Receptors were obtained from a woman aged 35 to 49 with COVID-19, enrolled during active disease.

This clone was recorded only once. The rearrangement links TRBV5-4 to TRBJ2-1, with 8 bases lining up with TRBD1. In germline, CDR1 is SGHNT, CDR2 YYREEE (reference sequence). After removal of 0 bases from V and 8 bases from J, the junction contained 10 bases not matched to a gene. CDR3 size: 16 residues. For the CDR3, the DNA is TGTGCCAGCAGCTTGGCATCTCCCAGGGGGCACGATGAGCAGTTCTTC. It encodes CASSLASPRGHDEQFF.

The V gene is TRBV28, the J gene TRBJ1-4; 7 bases align to TRBD1. There are 16 residues in the CDR3. After removal of 8 bases from V and 0 bases from J, the junction contained 9 bases not matched to a gene. The germline V gene has CDR1 MDHEN and CDR2 SYDVKM. The CDR3 spells CASGRGRPATNEKLFF. The CDR3 DNA is TGTGCCAGCGGTAGGGGGCGCCCAGCAACTAATGAAAAACTGTTTTTT.

V is TRBV20-1 and J is TRBJ1-6; tentatively, D is TRBD1 (6 bases). The germline V gene has CDR1 DFQATT and CDR2 SNEGSKA (reference sequence). The CDR3 loop spans 17 amino acids. Trimming stripped 3 bases from V and 6 bases from J, with 21 bases between. As DNA, the CDR3 is TGCAGTGCTAGTATTGGACAGCTCAGGGAAGGTAATTCACCCCTCCACTTT. This translates into CSASIGQLREGNSPLHF.

This chain links TRBV10-3 with TRBJ2-7; no clear D gene. V was clipped by 5 bases and J by 0 bases, with 11 bases between them. The germline CDR1 and CDR2 sequences are ENHRY and SYGVKD. The CDR3 contains 14 residues. The CDR3 sequence: CAISTLASSYEQYF. CDR3 bases: TGTGCCATCAGTACTCTCGCAAGCTCCTACGAGCAGTACTTC.